Shown below are 4 T cell receptor beta chains from a single sample sequenced in a study of T cells in Graves' hyperthyroidism and ophthalmopathy. Amplification yielded TCR beta CDR3 regions, with RNA transcripts as the source. The HTBI primer set served for first-round RT-PCR of the TCR CDR3. TCRdb itself ran the multiplex PCR reads through MiXCR, one entry per CDR3 protein. The data contain more than 450,000 distinct CDR3 sequences, 14% of them singletons. Sequenced: blood. All receptors derive from a middle-aged woman with Graves' hyperthyroidism.

This clonotype was seen more than once but under ten times. The J gene is TRBJ2-7, the V gene TRBV15; D not certain. The CDR3 consists of 14 residues. V was cut by 0 bases and J by 0 bases, with 6 bases left in between. From germline, CDR1 is LNHNV and CDR2 YYDKDF (reference sequence). The CDR3 coding sequence is TGTGCCACCAGCAGAGAGCTGGGCTCCTACGAGCAGTACTTC. Translated, it gives CATSRELGSYEQYF.

This clonotype came up a few times. The rearrangement joins TRBV5-6 to TRBJ1-1; D is undetermined. The ends were cut back, 4 bases at V and 7 bases at J, with 14 bases in the middle. The CDR3 has 13 residues. The germline V gene has CDR1 SGHDT and CDR2 YYEEEE. The CDR3: CASSPRGIVEAFF. CDR3 coding DNA: TGTGCCAGCAGCCCTCGGGGAATAGTTGAAGCTTTCTTT.

This clonotype occurred many times. V usage is TRBV3-1 and J usage is TRBJ2-6, with TRBD2 matching 8 bases. The CDR3 length is 18 residues. V gave up 1 base and J gave up 0 bases; unmatched junction bases: 5. In germline, CDR1 is LGHDT, CDR2 YNNKEL (reference sequence). In DNA form, the CDR3 reads TGTGCCAGCAGCCAAGTTTTACTAGCGGCCTCTGGGGCCAACGTCCTGACTTTC. Translated: CASSQVLLAASGANVLTF.

This clonotype was observed a few times. The chain links TRBV15 to TRBJ2-2, with D possibly being TRBD2 (7 bases). The V end was cut by 5 bases, the J end by 4 bases, with 11 bases between. Germline-derived CDR1 and CDR2 are LNHNV and YYDKDF (reference sequence). This CDR3 has 14 amino acids. In nucleotides, the CDR3 is TGTGCCACCAGCGTCGGGGGGCCCACCGGGGAGCTGTTTTTT. Residues: CATSVGGPTGELFF.